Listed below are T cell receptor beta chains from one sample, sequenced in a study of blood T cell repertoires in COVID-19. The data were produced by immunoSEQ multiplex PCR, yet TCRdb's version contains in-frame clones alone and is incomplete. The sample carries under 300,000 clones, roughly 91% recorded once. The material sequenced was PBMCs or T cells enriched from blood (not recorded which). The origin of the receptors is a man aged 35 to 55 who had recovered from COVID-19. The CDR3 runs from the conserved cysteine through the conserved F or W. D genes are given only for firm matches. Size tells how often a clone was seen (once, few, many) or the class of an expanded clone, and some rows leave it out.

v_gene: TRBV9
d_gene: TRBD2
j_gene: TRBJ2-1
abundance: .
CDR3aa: CASSVAAGRYNEQFF
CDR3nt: TGTGCCAGCAGCGTAGCAGCGGGACGGTACAATGAGCAGTTCTTC

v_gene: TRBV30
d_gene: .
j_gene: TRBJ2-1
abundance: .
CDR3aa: CAWSGTESYNEQFF
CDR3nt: TGTGCCTGGAGTGGGACAGAATCCTACAATGAGCAGTTCTTC

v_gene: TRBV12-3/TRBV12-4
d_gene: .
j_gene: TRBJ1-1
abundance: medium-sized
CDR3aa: CASSLGPGTEAFF
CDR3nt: TGTGCCAGCAGCCTCGGACCGGGGACTGAAGCTTTCTTT

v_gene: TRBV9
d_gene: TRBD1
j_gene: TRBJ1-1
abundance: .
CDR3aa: CASSASFETGTAFF
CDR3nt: TGTGCCAGCAGCGCTAGTTTTGAGACAGGGACGGCTTTCTTT

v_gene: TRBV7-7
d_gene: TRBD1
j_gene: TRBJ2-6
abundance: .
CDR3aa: CASSPRTGSGANVLTF
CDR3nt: TGTGCTAGCAGCCCTAGGACAGGCTCTGGGGCCAACGTCCTGACTTTC

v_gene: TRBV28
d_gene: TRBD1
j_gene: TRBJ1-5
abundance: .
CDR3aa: CASSRSDRDNQPQHF
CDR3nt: TGTGCCAGCAGTCGATCCGACAGGGACAATCAGCCCCAGCATTTT

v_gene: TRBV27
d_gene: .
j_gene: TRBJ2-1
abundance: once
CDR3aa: CASSGPLSSYNEQFF
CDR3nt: TGTGCCAGCAGTGGCCCCCTCAGCTCCTACAATGAGCAGTTCTTC

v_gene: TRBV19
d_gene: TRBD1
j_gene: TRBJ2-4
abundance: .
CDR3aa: CASRKTGGQAKNIQYF
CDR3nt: TGTGCCAGTAGAAAAACAGGGGGACAAGCCAAAAACATTCAGTACTTC

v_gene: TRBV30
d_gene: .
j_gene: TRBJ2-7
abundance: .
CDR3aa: CAWSDYSEQYF
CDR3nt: TGTGCCTGGAGTGATTACAGCGAGCAGTACTTC

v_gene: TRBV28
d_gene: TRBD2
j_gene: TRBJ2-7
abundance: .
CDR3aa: CASSLLAGRVGDSYEQYF
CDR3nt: TGTGCCAGCAGCCTACTAGCGGGACGTGTGGGGGACTCCTACGAGCAGTACTTC

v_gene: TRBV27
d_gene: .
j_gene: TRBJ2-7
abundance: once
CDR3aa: CASSPIGQRRYEQYF
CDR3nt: TGTGCCAGCAGCCCCATAGGACAGCGAAGGTACGAGCAGTACTTC

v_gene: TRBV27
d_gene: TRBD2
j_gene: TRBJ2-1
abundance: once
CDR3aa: CASSLRRTSGGAFNEQFF
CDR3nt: TGTGCCAGCAGTCTGAGGAGGACTAGCGGGGGGGCTTTTAATGAGCAGTTCTTC

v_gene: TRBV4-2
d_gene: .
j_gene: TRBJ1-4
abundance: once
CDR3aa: CASSQDSERTGLKLFF
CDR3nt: TGTGCCAGCAGCCAAGATAGCGAGAGGACTGGTTTAAAACTGTTTTTT

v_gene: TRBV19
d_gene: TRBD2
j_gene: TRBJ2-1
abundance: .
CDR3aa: CASSIAGGAWNEQFF
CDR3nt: TGTGCCAGTAGTATCGCGGGGGGGGCATGGAATGAGCAGTTCTTC

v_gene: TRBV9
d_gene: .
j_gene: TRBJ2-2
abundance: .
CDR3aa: CASSVEDTGELFF
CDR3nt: TGTGCCAGCAGCGTCGAGGACACCGGGGAGCTGTTTTTT

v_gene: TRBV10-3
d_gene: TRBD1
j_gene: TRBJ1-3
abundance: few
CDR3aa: CAISTGGSQRNTIYF
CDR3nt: TGTGCCATCAGCACAGGGGGCTCCCAAAGAAACACCATATATTTT

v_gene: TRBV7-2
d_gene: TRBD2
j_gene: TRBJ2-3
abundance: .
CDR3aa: CASSPEGLATDTQYF
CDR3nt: TGTGCCAGCAGCCCAGAGGGACTAGCCACAGATACGCAGTATTTT

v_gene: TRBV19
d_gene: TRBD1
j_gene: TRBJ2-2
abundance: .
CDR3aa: CASSIPDRGGTGELFF
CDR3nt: TGTGCCAGTAGTATCCCGGACAGGGGAGGAACCGGGGAGCTGTTTTTT

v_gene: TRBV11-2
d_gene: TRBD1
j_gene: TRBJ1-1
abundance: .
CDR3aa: CASSPRQGPNTEAFF
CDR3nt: TGTGCCAGCAGCCCTAGACAGGGGCCGAACACTGAAGCTTTCTTT

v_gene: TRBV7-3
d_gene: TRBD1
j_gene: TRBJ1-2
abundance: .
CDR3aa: CASSSTGETYGYTF
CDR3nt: TGTGCCAGCAGCTCCACAGGGGAAACTTATGGCTACACCTTC

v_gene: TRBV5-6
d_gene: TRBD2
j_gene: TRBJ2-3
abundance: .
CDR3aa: CASRPTSGGRDTQYF
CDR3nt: TGTGCCAGCAGACCGACTAGCGGGGGGCGAGATACGCAGTATTTT

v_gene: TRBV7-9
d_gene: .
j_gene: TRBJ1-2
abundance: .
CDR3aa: CASSLSWGRLNGYTF
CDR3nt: TGTGCCAGCAGCTTATCGTGGGGGCGCTTAAATGGCTACACCTTC

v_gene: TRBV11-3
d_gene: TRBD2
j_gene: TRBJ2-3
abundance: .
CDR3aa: CASSWVSLAGGTTSTDTQYF
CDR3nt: TGTGCCAGCAGCTGGGTTAGCCTAGCGGGAGGAACAACTAGCACAGATACGCAGTATTTT

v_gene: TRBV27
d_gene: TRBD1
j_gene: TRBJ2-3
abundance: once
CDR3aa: CASSTRTGGTDTQYF
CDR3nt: TGTGCCAGCAGTACAAGGACAGGGGGGACAGATACGCAGTATTTT

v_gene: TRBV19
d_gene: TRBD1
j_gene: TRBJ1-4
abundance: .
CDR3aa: CASSGTVDEKLFF
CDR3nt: TGTGCCAGTAGCGGGACAGTCGATGAAAAACTGTTTTTT

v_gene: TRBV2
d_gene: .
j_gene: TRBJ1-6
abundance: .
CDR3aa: CASRAIWSSYNSPLHF
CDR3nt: TGTGCCAGCAGAGCTATATGGAGCTCCTATAATTCACCCCTCCACTTT

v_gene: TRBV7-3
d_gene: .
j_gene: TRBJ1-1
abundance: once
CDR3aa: CASSSQGYSEAFF
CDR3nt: TGTGCCAGCAGCAGCCAGGGTTACAGTGAAGCTTTCTTT

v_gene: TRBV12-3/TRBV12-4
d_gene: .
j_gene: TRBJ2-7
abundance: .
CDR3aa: CASLLGISGEQYF
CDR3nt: TGTGCCAGCCTTCTAGGCATTTCGGGCGAGCAGTACTTC

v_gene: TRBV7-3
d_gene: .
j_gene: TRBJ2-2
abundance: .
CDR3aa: CASSFGGTYPGELFF
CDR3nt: TGTGCCAGCAGCTTTGGGGGGACTTATCCCGGGGAGCTGTTTTTT

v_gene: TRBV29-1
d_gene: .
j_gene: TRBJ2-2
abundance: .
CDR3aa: CSVEIRDGGGTGELFF
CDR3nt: TGCAGCGTTGAAATCCGGGACGGCGGAGGGACCGGGGAGCTGTTTTTT

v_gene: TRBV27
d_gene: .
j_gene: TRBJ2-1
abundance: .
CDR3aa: CASTTGISLSSAYNEQFF
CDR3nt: TGTGCCAGCACAACAGGGATTAGTCTATCTTCCGCCTACAATGAGCAGTTCTTC

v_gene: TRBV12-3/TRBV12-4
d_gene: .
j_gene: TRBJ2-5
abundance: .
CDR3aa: CASSFGGETQYF
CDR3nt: TGTGCCAGCAGTTTTGGGGGGGAGACCCAGTACTTC

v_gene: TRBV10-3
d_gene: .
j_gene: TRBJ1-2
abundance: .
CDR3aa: CAITADSRTHGYTF
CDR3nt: TGTGCCATCACCGCGGACAGTCGAACGCATGGCTACACCTTC

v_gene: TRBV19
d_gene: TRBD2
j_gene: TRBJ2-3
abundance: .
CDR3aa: CATGQAGGPDTQYF
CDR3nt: TGTGCCACCGGGCAGGCGGGAGGGCCGGATACGCAGTATTTT

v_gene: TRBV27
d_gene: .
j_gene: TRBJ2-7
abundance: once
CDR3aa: CASSFHSSSYEQYF
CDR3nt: TGTGCCAGCAGTTTTCACTCTAGCTCCTACGAGCAGTACTTC

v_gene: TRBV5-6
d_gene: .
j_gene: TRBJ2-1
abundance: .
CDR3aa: CASSLVSDTNYNEQFF
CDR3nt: TGTGCCAGCAGCTTGGTCTCGGACACTAACTACAATGAGCAGTTCTTC

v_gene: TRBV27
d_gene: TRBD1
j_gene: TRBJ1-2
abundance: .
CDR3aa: CASSAQGAGYGYTF
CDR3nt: TGTGCCAGCAGTGCACAGGGGGCCGGCTATGGCTACACCTTC

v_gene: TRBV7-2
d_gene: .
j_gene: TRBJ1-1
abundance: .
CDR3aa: CASTLNRLNTEAFF
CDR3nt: TGTGCCAGCACCCTAAACCGGTTGAACACTGAAGCTTTCTTT

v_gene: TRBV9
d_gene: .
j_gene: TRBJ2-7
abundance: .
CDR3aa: CASSSRMAATYEQYF
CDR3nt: TGTGCCAGCAGCTCGCGGATGGCAGCGACCTACGAGCAGTACTTC

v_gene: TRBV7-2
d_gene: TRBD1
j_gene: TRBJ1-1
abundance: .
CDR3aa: CASSMRQGSSGTEAFF
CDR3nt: TGTGCCAGCAGCATGCGACAGGGGAGTAGCGGCACTGAAGCTTTCTTT

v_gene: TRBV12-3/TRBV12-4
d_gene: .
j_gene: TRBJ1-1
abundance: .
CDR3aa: CASSLVAGTEAFF
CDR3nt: TGTGCCAGCAGTTTAGTGGCAGGAACTGAAGCTTTCTTT

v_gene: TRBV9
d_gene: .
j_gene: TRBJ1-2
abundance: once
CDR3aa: CASSTRGGAYGYTF
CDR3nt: TGTGCCAGCAGCACCCGCGGGGGGGCCTATGGCTACACCTTC

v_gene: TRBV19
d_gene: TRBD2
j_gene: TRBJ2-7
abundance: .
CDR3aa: CASSIVGGETYEQYF
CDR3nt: TGTGCCAGTAGTATAGTTGGGGGGGAAACCTACGAGCAGTACTTC

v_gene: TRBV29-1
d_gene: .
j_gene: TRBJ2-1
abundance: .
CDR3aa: CSGRSGEGEQFF
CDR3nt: TGCAGCGGGAGATCAGGGGAAGGTGAGCAGTTCTTC

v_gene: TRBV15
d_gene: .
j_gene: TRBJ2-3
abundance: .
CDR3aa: CATSRPGSTDTQYF
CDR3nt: TGTGCCACCAGCAGACCGGGGAGCACAGATACGCAGTATTTT

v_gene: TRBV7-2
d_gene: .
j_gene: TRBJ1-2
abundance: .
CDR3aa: CASSSTGIYGYTF
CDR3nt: TGTGCCAGCAGCAGTACAGGTATCTATGGCTACACCTTC

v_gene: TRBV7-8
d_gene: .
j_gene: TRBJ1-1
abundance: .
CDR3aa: CASSFTGSTEAFF
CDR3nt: TGTGCCAGCAGCTTTACAGGTTCTACTGAAGCTTTCTTT

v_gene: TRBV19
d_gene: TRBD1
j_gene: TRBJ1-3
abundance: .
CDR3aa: CASSPGGRGTGAGNTIYF
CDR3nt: TGTGCCAGTAGTCCTGGGGGTCGCGGGACAGGTGCTGGAAACACCATATATTTT